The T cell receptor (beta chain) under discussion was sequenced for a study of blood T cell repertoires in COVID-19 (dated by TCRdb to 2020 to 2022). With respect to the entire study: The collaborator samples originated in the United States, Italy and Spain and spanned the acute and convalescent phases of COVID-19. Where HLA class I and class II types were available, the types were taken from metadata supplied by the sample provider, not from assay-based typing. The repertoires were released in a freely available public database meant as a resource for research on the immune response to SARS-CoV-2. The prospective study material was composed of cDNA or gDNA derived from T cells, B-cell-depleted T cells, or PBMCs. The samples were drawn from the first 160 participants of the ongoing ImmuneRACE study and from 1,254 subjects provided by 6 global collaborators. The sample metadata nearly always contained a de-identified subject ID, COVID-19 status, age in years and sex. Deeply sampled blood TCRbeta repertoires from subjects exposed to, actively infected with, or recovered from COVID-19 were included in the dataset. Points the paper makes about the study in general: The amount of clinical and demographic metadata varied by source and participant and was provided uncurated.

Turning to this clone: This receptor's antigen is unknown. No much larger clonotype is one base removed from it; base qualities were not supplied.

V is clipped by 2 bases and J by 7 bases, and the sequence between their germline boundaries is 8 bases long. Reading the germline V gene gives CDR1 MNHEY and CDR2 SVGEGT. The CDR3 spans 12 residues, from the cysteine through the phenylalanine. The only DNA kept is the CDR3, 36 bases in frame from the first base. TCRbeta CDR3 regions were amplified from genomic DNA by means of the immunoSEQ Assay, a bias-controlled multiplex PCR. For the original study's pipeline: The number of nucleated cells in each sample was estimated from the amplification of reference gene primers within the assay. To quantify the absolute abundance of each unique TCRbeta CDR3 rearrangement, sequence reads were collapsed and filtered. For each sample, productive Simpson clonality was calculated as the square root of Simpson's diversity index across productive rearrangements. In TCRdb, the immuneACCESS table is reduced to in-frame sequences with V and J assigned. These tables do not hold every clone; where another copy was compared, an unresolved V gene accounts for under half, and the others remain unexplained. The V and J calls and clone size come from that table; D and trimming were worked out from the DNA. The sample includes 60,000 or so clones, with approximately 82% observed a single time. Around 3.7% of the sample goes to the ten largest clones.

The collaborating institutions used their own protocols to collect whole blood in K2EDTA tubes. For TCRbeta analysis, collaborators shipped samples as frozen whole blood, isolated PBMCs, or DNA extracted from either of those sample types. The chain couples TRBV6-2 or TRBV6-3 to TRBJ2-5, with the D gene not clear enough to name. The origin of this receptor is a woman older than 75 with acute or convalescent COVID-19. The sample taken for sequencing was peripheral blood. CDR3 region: CASSYTPRTQYF. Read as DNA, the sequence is TGTGCCAGCAGTTACACTCCGAGGACCCAGTACTTC.